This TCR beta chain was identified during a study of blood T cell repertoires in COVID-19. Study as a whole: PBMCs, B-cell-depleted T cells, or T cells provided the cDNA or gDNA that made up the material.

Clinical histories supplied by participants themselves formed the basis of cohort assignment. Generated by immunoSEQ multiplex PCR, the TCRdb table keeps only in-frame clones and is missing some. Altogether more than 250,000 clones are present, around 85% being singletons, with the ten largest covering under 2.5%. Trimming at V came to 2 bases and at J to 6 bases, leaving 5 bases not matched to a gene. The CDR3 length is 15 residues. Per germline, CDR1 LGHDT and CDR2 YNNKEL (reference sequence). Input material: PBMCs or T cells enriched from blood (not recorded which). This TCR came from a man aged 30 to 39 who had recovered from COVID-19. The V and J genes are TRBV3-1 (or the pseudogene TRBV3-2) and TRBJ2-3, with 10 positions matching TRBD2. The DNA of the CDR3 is TGTGCCAGCAGCCAACTAGCGGGGGCGTGGGATACGCAGTATTTT. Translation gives CASSQLAGAWDTQYF.